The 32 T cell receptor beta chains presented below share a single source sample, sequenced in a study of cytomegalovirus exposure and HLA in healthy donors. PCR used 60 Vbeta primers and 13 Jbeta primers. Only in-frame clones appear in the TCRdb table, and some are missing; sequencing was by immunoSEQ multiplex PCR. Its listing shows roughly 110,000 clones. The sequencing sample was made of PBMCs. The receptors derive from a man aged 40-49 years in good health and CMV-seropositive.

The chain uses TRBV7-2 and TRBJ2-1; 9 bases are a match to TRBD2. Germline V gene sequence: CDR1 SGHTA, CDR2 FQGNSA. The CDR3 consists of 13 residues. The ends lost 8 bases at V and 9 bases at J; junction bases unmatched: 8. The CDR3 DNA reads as TGTGCCAGCGGTAGCGGGAGCGCATTTGAGCAGTTCTTC. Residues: CASGSGSAFEQFF.

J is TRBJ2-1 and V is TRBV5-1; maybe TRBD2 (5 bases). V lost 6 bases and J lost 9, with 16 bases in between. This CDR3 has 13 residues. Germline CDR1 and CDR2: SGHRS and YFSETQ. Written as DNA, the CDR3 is TGCGCCAGCATGGAGGATGGAATCCCTGAGCAGTTCTTC. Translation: CASMEDGIPEQFF.

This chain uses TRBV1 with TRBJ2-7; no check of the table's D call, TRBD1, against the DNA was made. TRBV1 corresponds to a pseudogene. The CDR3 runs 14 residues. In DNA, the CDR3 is TGCACCAGCAGCCAGAGGGCCAGGGGGTACGAGCAGTACTTC. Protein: CTSSQRARGYEQYF.

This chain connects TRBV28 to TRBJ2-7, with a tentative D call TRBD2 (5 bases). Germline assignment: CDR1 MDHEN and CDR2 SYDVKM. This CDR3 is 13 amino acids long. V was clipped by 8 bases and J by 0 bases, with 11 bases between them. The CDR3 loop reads CASGPSISYEQYF. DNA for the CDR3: TGTGCCAGCGGACCTAGCATCTCCTACGAGCAGTACTTC.

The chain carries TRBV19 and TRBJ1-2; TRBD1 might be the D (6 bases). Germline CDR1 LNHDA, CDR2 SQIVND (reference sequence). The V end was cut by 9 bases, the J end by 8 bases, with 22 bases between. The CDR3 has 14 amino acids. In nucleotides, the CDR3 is TGTGCCAGCGCCCCTGGGAGGGGGATGGGAGGCTACACCTTC. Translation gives CASAPGRGMGGYTF.

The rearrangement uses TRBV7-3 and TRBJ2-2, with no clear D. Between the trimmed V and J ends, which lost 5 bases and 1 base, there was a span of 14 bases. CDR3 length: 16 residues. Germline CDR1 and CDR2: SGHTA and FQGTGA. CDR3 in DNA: TGTGCCAGCAGCCCCTCCCCGAGTGGGAACACCGGGGAGCTGTTTTTT. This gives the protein CASSPSPSGNTGELFF.

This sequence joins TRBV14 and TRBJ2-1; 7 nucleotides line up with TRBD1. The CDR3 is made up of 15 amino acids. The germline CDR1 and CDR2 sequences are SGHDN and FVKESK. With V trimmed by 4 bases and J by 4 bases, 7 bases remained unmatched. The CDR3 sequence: CASSRSGTVYNEQFF. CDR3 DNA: TGTGCCAGCAGCCGTTCCGGGACAGTTTACAATGAGCAGTTCTTC.

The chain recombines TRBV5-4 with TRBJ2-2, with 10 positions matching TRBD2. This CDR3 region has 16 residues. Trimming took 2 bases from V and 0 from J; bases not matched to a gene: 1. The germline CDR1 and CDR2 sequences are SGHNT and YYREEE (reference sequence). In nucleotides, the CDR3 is TGTGCCAGCAGCTTAGGACTAGCGGCGAACACCGGGGAGCTGTTTTTT. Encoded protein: CASSLGLAANTGELFF.

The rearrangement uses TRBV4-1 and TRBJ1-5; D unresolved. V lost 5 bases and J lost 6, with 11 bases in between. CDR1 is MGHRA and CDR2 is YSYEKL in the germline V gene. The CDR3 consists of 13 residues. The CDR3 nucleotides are TGCGCCAGCAGCGATGGGCGGGTTCAGCCCCAGCATTTT. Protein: CASSDGRVQPQHF.

CDR3 protein: CASSLVLERENCEQYF. Written as DNA, the CDR3 is TGTGCCAGCAGCTTAGTTCTTGAGAGGGAAAACTGCGAGCAGTACTTC. This chain connects TRBV7-9 to TRBJ2-7; TRBD2 is a possible D gene (5 bases). Germline V gene data show CDR1 as SEHNR and CDR2 as FQNEAQ (reference sequence). Trimming cost V 1 base and J 6 bases, with 19 bases left between them. This CDR3 contains 16 residues.

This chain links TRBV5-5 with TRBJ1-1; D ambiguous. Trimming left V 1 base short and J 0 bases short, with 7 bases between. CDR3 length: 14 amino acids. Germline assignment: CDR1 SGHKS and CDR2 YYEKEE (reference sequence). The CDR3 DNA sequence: TGTGCCAGCAGCTTGCGGGGTATGAACACTGAAGCTTTCTTT. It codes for CASSLRGMNTEAFF.

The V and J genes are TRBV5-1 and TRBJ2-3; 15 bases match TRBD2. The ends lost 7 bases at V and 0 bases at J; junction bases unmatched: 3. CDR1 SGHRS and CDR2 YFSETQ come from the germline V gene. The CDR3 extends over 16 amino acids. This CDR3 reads CASGLAGGPSTDTQYF. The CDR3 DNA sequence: TGCGCCAGCGGACTAGCGGGAGGGCCGAGCACAGATACGCAGTATTTT.

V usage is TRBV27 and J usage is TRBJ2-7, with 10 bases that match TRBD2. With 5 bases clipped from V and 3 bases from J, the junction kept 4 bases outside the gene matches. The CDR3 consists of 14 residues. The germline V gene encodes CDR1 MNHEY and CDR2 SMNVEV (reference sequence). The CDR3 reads CASSRASGGYEQYF. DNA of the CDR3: TGTGCCAGCAGTCGCGCTAGCGGGGGCTACGAGCAGTACTTC.

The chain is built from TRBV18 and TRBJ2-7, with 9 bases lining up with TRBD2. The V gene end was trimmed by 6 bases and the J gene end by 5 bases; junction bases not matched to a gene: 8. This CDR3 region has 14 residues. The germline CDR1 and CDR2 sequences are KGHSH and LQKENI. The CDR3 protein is CASSAGGGRDEQYF. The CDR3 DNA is TGTGCCAGCTCTGCGGGAGGGGGCAGGGACGAGCAGTACTTC. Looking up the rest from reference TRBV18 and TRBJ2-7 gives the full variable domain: NAGVMQNPRHLVRRRGQEARLRCSPMKGHSHVYWYRQLPEEGLKFMVYLQKENIIDESGMPKERFSAEFPKEGPSILRIQQVVRGDSAAYFCASSAGGGRDEQYFGPGTRLTVT.

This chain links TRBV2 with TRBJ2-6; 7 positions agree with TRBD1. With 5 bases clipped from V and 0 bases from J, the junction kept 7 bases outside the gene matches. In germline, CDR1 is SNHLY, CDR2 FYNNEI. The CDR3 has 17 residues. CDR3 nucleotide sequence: TGTGCCAGCAGTAGAGACACAGGGGCCTCTGGGGCCAACGTCCTGACTTTC. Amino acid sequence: CASSRDTGASGANVLTF.

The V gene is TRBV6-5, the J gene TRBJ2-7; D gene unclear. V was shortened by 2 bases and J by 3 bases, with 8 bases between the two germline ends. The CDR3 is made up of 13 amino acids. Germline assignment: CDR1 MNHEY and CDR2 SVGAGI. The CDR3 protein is CASSYLSGYEQYF. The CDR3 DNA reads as TGTGCCAGCAGTTACCTGTCAGGCTACGAGCAGTACTTC.

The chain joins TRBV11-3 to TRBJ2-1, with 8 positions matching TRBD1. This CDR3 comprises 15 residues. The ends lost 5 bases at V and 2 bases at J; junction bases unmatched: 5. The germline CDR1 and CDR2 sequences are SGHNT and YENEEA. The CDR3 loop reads CASSPRQGTYNEQFF. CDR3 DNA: TGTGCCAGCAGCCCACGACAGGGGACCTACAATGAGCAGTTCTTC.

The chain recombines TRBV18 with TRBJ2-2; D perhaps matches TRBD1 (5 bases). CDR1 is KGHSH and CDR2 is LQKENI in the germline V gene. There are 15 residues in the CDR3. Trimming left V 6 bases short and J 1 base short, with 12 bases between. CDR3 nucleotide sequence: TGTGCCAGCTCCCTCGGACAAAAGAACACCGGGGAGCTGTTTTTT. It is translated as CASSLGQKNTGELFF. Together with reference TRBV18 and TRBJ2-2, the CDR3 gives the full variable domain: NAGVMQNPRHLVRRRGQEARLRCSPMKGHSHVYWYRQLPEEGLKFMVYLQKENIIDESGMPKERFSAEFPKEGPSILRIQQVVRGDSAAYFCASSLGQKNTGELFFGEGSRLTVL.

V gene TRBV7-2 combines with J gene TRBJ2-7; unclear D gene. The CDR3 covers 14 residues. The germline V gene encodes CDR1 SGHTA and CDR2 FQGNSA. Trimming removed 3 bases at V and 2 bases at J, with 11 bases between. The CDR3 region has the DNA TGTGCCAGCAGCTTGATTCGGGTTACCTACGAGCAGTACTTC. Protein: CASSLIRVTYEQYF. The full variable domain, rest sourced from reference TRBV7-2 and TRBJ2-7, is GAGVSQSPSNKVTEKGKDVELRCDPISGHTALYWYRQSLGQGLEFLIYFQGNSAPDKSGLPSDRFSAERTGGSVSTLTIQRTQQEDSAVYLCASSLIRVTYEQYFGPGTRLTVT.

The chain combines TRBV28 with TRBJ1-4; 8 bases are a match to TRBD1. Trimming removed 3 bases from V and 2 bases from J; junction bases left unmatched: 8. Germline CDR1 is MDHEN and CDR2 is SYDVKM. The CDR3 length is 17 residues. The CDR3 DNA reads TGTGCCAGCAGTTTGACGGACAGGGCAGAGACTAATGAAAAACTGTTTTTT. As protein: CASSLTDRAETNEKLFF.

The CDR3 sequence: CASLRRQGSETQYF. The DNA for the CDR3 is TGTGCCAGCTTACGTCGACAGGGATCGGAGACCCAGTACTTC. This sequence joins TRBV27 and TRBJ2-5; TRBD1 aligns across 7 bases. The V and J ends lost 8 bases and 5 bases, in that order; junction bases with no gene match: 11. Germline-derived CDR1 and CDR2 are MNHEY and SMNVEV (reference sequence). CDR3 length: 14 residues.

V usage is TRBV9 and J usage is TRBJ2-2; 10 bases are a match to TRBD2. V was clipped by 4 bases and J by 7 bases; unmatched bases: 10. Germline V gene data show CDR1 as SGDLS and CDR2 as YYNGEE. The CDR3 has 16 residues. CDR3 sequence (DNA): TGTGCCAGCAGCCCCCGAGCGGGAGGGTCGAACGGGGAGCTGTTTTTT. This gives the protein CASSPRAGGSNGELFF.

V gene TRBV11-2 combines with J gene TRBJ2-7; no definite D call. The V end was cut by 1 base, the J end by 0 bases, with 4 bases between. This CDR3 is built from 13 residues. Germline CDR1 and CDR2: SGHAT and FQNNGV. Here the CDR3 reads CASSLGASYEQYF. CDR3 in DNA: TGTGCCAGCAGCTTAGGCGCCTCCTACGAGCAGTACTTC.

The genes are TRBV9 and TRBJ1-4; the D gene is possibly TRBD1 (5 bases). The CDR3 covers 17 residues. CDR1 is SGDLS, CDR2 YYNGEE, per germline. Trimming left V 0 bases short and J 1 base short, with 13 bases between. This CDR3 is CASSVDPTGGTNEKLFF. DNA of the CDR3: TGTGCCAGCAGCGTAGACCCCACCGGGGGAACTAATGAAAAACTGTTTTTT.

The DNA for the CDR3 is TGTGCCACCAGCACAGGGGGCCGGGAGACCCAGTACTTC. Its protein product is CATSTGGRETQYF. The chain links TRBV15 to TRBJ2-5, with TRBD1 matching 8 bases. Per germline, CDR1 LNHNV and CDR2 YYDKDF (reference sequence). CDR3 length: 13 amino acids. Losses at the gene ends were 4 bases for V and 5 bases for J; bases not matched to a gene: 3.

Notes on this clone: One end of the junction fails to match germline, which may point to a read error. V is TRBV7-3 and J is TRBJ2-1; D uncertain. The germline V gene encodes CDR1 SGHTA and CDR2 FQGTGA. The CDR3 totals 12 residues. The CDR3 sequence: CASSFSGSLPLF. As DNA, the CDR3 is TGTGCCAGCAGCTTCTCCGGGTCCCTACCCCTCTTC. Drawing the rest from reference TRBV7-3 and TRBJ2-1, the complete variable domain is GAGVSQTPSNKVTEKGKYVELRCDPISGHTALYWYRQSLGQGPEFLIYFQGTGAADDSGLPNDRFFAVRPEGSVSTLKIQRTERGDSAVYLCASSFSGSLPLFGPGTRLTVL.

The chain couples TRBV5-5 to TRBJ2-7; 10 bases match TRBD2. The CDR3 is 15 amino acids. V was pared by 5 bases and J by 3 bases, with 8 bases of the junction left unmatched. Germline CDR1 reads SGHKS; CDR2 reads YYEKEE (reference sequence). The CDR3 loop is CASRQSSGRGYEQYF. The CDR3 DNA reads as TGTGCCAGCAGGCAATCTAGCGGGAGAGGCTACGAGCAGTACTTC.

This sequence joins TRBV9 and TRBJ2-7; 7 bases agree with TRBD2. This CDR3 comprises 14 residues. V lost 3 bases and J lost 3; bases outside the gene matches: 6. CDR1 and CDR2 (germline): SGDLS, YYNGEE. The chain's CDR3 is CASSASERDYEQYF. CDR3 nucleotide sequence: TGTGCCAGCAGCGCTAGTGAGCGGGACTACGAGCAGTACTTC.

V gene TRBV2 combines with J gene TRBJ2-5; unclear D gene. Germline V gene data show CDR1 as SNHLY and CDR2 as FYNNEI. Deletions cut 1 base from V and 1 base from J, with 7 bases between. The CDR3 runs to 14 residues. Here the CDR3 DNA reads TGTGCCAGCAGTGAAGTGAGTCCCCAAGAGACCCAGTACTTC. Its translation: CASSEVSPQETQYF.

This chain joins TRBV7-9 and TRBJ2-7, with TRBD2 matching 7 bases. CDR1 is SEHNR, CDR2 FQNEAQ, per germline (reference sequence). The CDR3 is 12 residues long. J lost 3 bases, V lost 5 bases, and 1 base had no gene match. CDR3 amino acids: CASSQRGYEQYF. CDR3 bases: TGTGCCAGCAGCCAGCGGGGCTACGAGCAGTACTTC.

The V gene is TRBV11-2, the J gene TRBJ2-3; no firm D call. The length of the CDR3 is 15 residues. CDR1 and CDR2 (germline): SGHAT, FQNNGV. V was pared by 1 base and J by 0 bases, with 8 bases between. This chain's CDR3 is CASSLVSVSTDTQYF. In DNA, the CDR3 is TGTGCCAGCAGCTTAGTTTCTGTTAGCACAGATACGCAGTATTTT.

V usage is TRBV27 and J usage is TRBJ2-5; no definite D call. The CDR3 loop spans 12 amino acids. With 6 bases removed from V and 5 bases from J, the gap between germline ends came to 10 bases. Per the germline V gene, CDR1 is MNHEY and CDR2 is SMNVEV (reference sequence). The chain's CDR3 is CASRDTLETQYF. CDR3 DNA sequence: TGTGCCAGCAGAGACACGTTGGAGACCCAGTACTTC.